This entry lists 27 T cell receptor beta chains sequenced from one sample in a study of regulatory T cells in long-lasting Graves disease. In building TCR beta libraries, iRepertoire HTBI primers were used together with Arm-PCR of CDR3 regions. TCRdb ran MiXCR on the multiplex PCR reads and lists one entry per CDR3 protein. The sample yields some 430,000 distinct CDR3 sequences, roughly 21% seen once. Sample time point: persistent/refractory GD, antithyroid drugs over 5 years with positive TRAb. PBMC-extracted RNA yielded the TCR library. The specimen was peripheral blood mononuclear cells (PBMCs), collected when the disease was refractory, from a patient treated with antithyroid drugs. The receptors originated from a female donor with Graves disease.

V is TRBV29-1 and J is TRBJ2-1, with 13 bases aligning to TRBD2. This CDR3 has 15 residues. CDR1 is SQVTM and CDR2 is ANQGSEA in the germline V gene. V lost 6 bases to trimming and J lost 3 bases; unmatched junction nucleotides: 5. CDR3 region: CSVAGLAGVYNEQFF. In DNA form, the CDR3 reads TGCAGCGTCGCTGGACTAGCGGGAGTCTACAATGAGCAGTTCTTC.

The V call is TRBV9, the J call TRBJ2-7, with TRBD1 identical over 7 bases. Per germline, CDR1 SGDLS and CDR2 YYNGEE. V lost 3 bases and J lost 5; bases outside the gene matches: 5. The CDR3 consists of 13 residues. In DNA, the CDR3 is TGTGCCAGCAGCGCCGACAGGGACCACGAGCAGTACTTC. This sequence encodes CASSADRDHEQYF.

This clonotype appeared many times. The V gene is TRBV12-3 or TRBV12-4, the J gene TRBJ2-5; TRBD1 matches 10 bases. The CDR3 extends over 16 amino acids. V lost 6 bases to trimming and J lost 0 bases; unmatched junction nucleotides: 7. CDR3 coding DNA: TGTGCCAGCAGCGCTCCGGGACAGGGGAACCAAGAGACCCAGTACTTC. This gives the protein CASSAPGQGNQETQYF.

The table lists this clonotype with many counts. The chain carries TRBV7-2 and TRBJ1-2, with D perhaps TRBD1 (6 bases). V lost 1 base and J lost 0, with 12 bases in between. The CDR3 loop spans 16 amino acids. Germline CDR1 SGHTA, CDR2 FQGNSA. Here the CDR3 reads CASSLVGDTTNYGYTF. The CDR3 coding sequence is TGTGCCAGCAGCTTAGTAGGGGACACAACTAACTATGGCTACACCTTC.

This clonotype was detected a few times. This chain connects TRBV7-9 to TRBJ1-1; D gene uncertain. Trimming took 5 bases from V and 6 from J, leaving 16 bases between them. The CDR3 length is 14 residues. CDR1 is SEHNR, CDR2 FQNEAQ, per germline (reference sequence). The CDR3 loop is CASSDSGFLSEAFF. The CDR3 bases are TGTGCCAGCAGCGACTCGGGGTTCTTATCTGAAGCTTTCTTT. Combining the CDR3 with reference TRBV7-9 and TRBJ1-1 gives the whole variable domain DTGVSQNPRHKITKRGQNVTFRCDPISEHNRLYWYRQTLGQGPEFLTYFQNEAQLEKSRLLSDRFSAERPKGSFSTLEIQRTEQGDSAMYLCASSDSGFLSEAFFGQGTRLTVV.

This chain uses TRBV5-1 with TRBJ1-6, with 7 positions matching TRBD1. The CDR3 contains 16 residues. Germline loops: CDR1 SGHRS, CDR2 YFSETQ. V lost 2 bases and J lost 7; bases outside the gene matches: 9. CDR3 protein: CASSFEPQGENSPLHF. DNA for the CDR3: TGCGCCAGCAGCTTCGAACCGCAGGGGGAAAATTCACCCCTCCACTTT. Looking up the rest from reference TRBV5-1 and TRBJ1-6 gives the full variable domain: KAGVTQTPRYLIKTRGQQVTLSCSPISGHRSVSWYQQTPGQGLQFLFEYFSETQRNKGNFPGRFSGRQFSNSRSEMNVSTLELGDSALYLCASSFEPQGENSPLHFGNGTRLTVT.

This clonotype appeared once. V usage is TRBV6-1 and J usage is TRBJ2-1, with unresolved D. Germline-derived CDR1 and CDR2 are MNHNS and SASEGT. Trimming removed 7 bases from V and 5 bases from J, with 18 bases in between. This CDR3 is built from 15 residues. CDR3 DNA sequence: TGTGCCAGCACAATCGACTCATCTTCCCACAATGAGCAGTTCTTC. This encodes CASTIDSSSHNEQFF.

Ten or more counts support this clonotype. The rearrangement joins TRBV27 to TRBJ2-7; 8 bases align to TRBD1. Germline lookup yields CDR1 MNHEY and CDR2 SMNVEV (reference sequence). This CDR3 comprises 18 residues. Unmatched junction bases numbered 18, after V lost 6 bases and J lost 2 bases. The CDR3 DNA is TGTGCCAGCAGACCTAGCACCTTTTTCGGACAGGGTCCCTACGAGCAGTACTTC. Translated, it gives CASRPSTFFGQGPYEQYF.

This clonotype was found many times. This chain joins TRBV6-5 and TRBJ2-7, with a tentative D call TRBD1 (5 bases). Between the trimmed V and J ends, which lost 0 bases and 6 bases, there was a span of 12 bases. Germline loops: CDR1 MNHEY, CDR2 SVGAGI. This CDR3 is 14 amino acids long. The CDR3 sequence: CASSYSQGMAEQYF. The CDR3 DNA follows: TGTGCCAGCAGTTACTCGCAGGGAATGGCCGAGCAGTACTTC.

CDR3 sequence: CASSVGGGGETQYF. The CDR3 DNA reads TGTGCCAGCAGCGTAGGGGGAGGAGGGGAGACCCAGTACTTC. The chain links TRBV9 to TRBJ2-5, with a tentative D call TRBD2 (6 bases). Germline V gene lookup returns CDR1 SGDLS and CDR2 YYNGEE. The ends were cut back, 0 bases at V and 5 bases at J, with 11 bases in the middle. There are 14 residues in the CDR3.

The genes are TRBV3-1 and TRBJ1-1; maybe TRBD1 (5 bases). Germline CDR1 reads LGHDT; CDR2 reads YNNKEL (reference sequence). V was pared by 5 bases and J by 6 bases, with 19 bases between. The CDR3 is 15 amino acids. CDR3 loop: CASSTGFVYSPEAFF. In nucleotides, the CDR3 is TGTGCCAGCAGCACAGGATTTGTCTATTCACCTGAAGCTTTCTTT.

This clonotype has only a few counts. The chain couples TRBV11-2 to TRBJ2-7, with TRBD1 identical over 12 bases. The CDR3 is made up of 17 amino acids. V was pared by 5 bases and J by 4 bases, with 12 bases of the junction left unmatched. The germline CDR1 and CDR2 sequences are SGHAT and FQNNGV. The CDR3 loop is CASSQHPRDRGPYEQYF. The DNA of the CDR3 is TGTGCCAGCAGCCAGCACCCCCGGGACAGGGGGCCATACGAGCAGTACTTC.

The chain is built from TRBV15 and TRBJ2-1, with 10 bases identical to TRBD2. The J segment lost 3 bases and the V segment lost 0 bases, leaving 2 bases of the junction unmatched. The CDR3 is made up of 16 amino acids. The germline V gene encodes CDR1 LNHNV and CDR2 YYDKDF (reference sequence). The CDR3 bases are TGTGCCACCAGCAGAGATGTAGCGGGGGGCTACAATGAGCAGTTCTTC. Residues: CATSRDVAGGYNEQFF. Full variable domain (missing parts from reference TRBV15 and TRBJ2-1): DAMVIQNPRYQVTQFGKPVTLSCSQTLNHNVMYWYQQKSSQAPKLLFHYYDKDFNNEADTPDNFQSRRPNTSFCFLDIRSPGLGDTAMYLCATSRDVAGGYNEQFFGPGTRLTVL.

This clonotype was seen a few times. The gene calls are TRBV4-1 and TRBJ2-5; D tentatively fits TRBD1 or TRBD2 (7 bases each). CDR3 size: 16 residues. Germline CDR1 is MGHRA and CDR2 is YSYEKL. V was cut by 1 base and J by 2 bases, with 14 bases left in between. The CDR3 protein is CASSQAGGRGQETQYF. The CDR3 region has the DNA TGCGCCAGCAGCCAAGCGGGGGGCAGGGGGCAAGAGACCCAGTACTTC.

This clonotype occurred a few times. CDR3 bases: TGTGCCACCAGCGGTACAGGGGGCACGCAGCCCCAGCATTTT. It yields the protein CATSGTGGTQPQHF. The J gene is TRBJ1-5, the V gene TRBV15; 9 bases agree with TRBD1. With V trimmed by 5 bases and J by 7 bases, 6 bases remained unmatched. Germline lookup yields CDR1 LNHNV and CDR2 YYDKDF (reference sequence). The CDR3 spans 14 residues.

This clonotype has at least ten counts. V is TRBV6-1 and J is TRBJ1-2; D unresolved. V lost 7 bases and J 2 bases, leaving 8 bases between the germline ends. Per the germline V gene, CDR1 is MNHNS and CDR2 is SASEGT. CDR3 length equals 12 residues. The CDR3 sequence is CASTGGNYGYTF. The DNA of the CDR3 is TGTGCCAGCACCGGAGGGAACTATGGCTACACCTTC.

This clonotype occurred a few times. This rearrangement joins TRBV5-1 to TRBJ1-1; 7 bases line up with TRBD1. J gave up 1 base and V 3 bases, and 3 bases lay outside the gene matches. Germline values: CDR1 SGHRS, CDR2 YFSETQ. CDR3 length: 14 residues. In DNA form, the CDR3 reads TGCGCCAGCAGCTGGGGACAGCAGAACACTGAAGCTTTCTTT. This sequence encodes CASSWGQQNTEAFF.

The J gene is TRBJ2-3, the V gene TRBV20-1; 9 bases are a match to TRBD2. The V segment lost 5 bases and the J segment 3 bases; nucleotides outside the gene matches: 3. Germline V CDR1 and CDR2: DFQATT, SNEGSKA (reference sequence). The CDR3 is 13 residues long. In nucleotides, the CDR3 is TGCAGTGCTGAGAGCGGGAGGACAGATACGCAGTATTTT. Amino acid sequence: CSAESGRTDTQYF.

This chain links TRBV30 with TRBJ1-2, with 9 bases lining up with TRBD1. CDR1 and CDR2 (germline): GTSNPN, SVGIG (reference sequence). The J segment lost 2 bases and the V segment lost 1 base, leaving 8 bases of the junction unmatched. The CDR3 extends over 16 amino acids. The CDR3: CAWSGGTGHLNYGYTF. The CDR3 bases are TGTGCCTGGAGTGGGGGGACAGGGCATTTAAACTATGGCTACACCTTC.

This clonotype was found a few times. The V call is TRBV20-1, the J call TRBJ2-4; 10 positions agree with TRBD2. The CDR3 is made up of 16 amino acids. Per the germline V gene, CDR1 is DFQATT and CDR2 is SNEGSKA (reference sequence). J lost 3 bases, V lost 3 bases, and 8 bases had no gene match. The CDR3 here is CSARLAGDLGKNIQYF. The CDR3 nucleotides read TGCAGTGCTAGGCTAGCGGGAGATCTTGGCAAAAACATTCAGTACTTC.

The CDR3 spells CASSQDKWAGIPYEQYF. In DNA, the CDR3 is TGCGCCAGCAGCCAAGATAAGTGGGCAGGGATCCCCTACGAGCAGTACTTC. This chain joins TRBV4-1 and TRBJ2-7; D perhaps matches TRBD1 (5 bases). From germline, CDR1 is MGHRA and CDR2 YSYEKL. V lost 0 bases and J lost 2, with 17 bases in between. The CDR3 is 17 residues long.

There are many counts of this clonotype. The chain carries TRBV2 and TRBJ2-5; the D gene is possibly TRBD1 (6 bases). The CDR3 consists of 14 residues. CDR1 SNHLY and CDR2 FYNNEI come from the germline V gene. V was shortened by 7 bases and J by 1 base, with 13 bases between the two germline ends. The CDR3 is CASNTDRSQETQYF. The CDR3 DNA is TGTGCCAGCAACACCGACAGGTCCCAAGAGACCCAGTACTTC. The entire variable domain, with the rest obtained from reference TRBV2 and TRBJ2-5, is as follows: EPEVTQTPSHQVTQMGQEVILRCVPISNHLYFYWYRQILGQKVEFLVSFYNNEISEKSEIFDDQFSVERPDGSNFTLKIRSTKLEDSAMYFCASNTDRSQETQYFGPGTRLLVL.

This clonotype was seen more than once but under ten times. The chain uses TRBV9 and TRBJ2-7; D ambiguous. Germline CDR1 reads SGDLS; CDR2 reads YYNGEE. This CDR3 spans 13 amino acids. The V and J ends lost 0 bases and 4 bases respectively, with 8 bases between them. CDR3 bases: TGTGCCAGCAGCGTAGCGGCAAGGTACGAGCAGTACTTC. It is translated as CASSVAARYEQYF. Full variable domain (rest looked up from reference TRBV9 and TRBJ2-7): DSGVTQTPKHLITATGQRVTLRCSPRSGDLSVYWYQQSLDQGLQFLIQYYNGEERAKGNILERFSAQQFPDLHSELNLSSLELGDSALYFCASSVAARYEQYFGPGTRLTVT.

A few counts support this clonotype. V gene TRBV2 combines with J gene TRBJ2-2; 9 bases are a match to TRBD1. The CDR3 is made up of 16 amino acids. CDR1 and CDR2 from the germline V gene are SNHLY and FYNNEI. J gave up 4 bases and V 3 bases, and 6 bases lay outside the gene matches. As DNA, the CDR3 is TGTGCCAGCAGTGACAGGGACAGGGTTATCACCGGGGAGCTGTTTTTT. The encoded protein is CASSDRDRVITGELFF.

The V gene is TRBV15, the J gene TRBJ2-5; maybe TRBD2 (6 bases). Germline V lookup: CDR1 LNHNV, CDR2 YYDKDF (reference sequence). The CDR3 spans 16 residues. The ends were cut back, 0 bases at V and 2 bases at J, with 13 bases in the middle. The CDR3: CATSRDQRVLQETQYF. CDR3 in DNA: TGTGCCACCAGCAGAGATCAGCGGGTGTTACAAGAGACCCAGTACTTC.

This chain links TRBV4-3 with TRBJ2-2; D is ambiguous. Trimming cost V 2 bases and J 7 bases, with 8 bases left between them. CDR1 and CDR2 from the germline V gene are LGHNA and YSLEER. The CDR3 is 13 amino acids. DNA of the CDR3: TGCGCCAGCAGCCAACAAGAAGGCGGGGAGCTGTTTTTT. It codes for CASSQQEGGELFF.

This sequence joins TRBV28 and TRBJ1-5; D might be TRBD1 (5 bases). The ends were cut back, 8 bases at V and 3 bases at J, with 20 bases in the middle. There are 16 residues in the CDR3. Germline CDR1 reads MDHEN; CDR2 reads SYDVKM. CDR3 coding DNA: TGTGCCAGCCCAGGACGGCGACAGAAAGACAATCAGCCCCAGCATTTT. This codes for CASPGRRQKDNQPQHF.